This T cell receptor beta chain was retrieved from a study of Graves' ophthalmopathy and Graves' hyperthyroidism. Amplification of TCR beta CDR3 regions used RNA transcripts. HTBI-primed first-round RT-PCR preceded second-round multiplex PCR. TCRdb itself ran the multiplex PCR reads through MiXCR, one entry per CDR3 protein. The repertoire holds 350,000 to 400,000 distinct CDR3 sequences, 15% seen once, with about 7% in the top ten. This clonotype was found many times. The V gene lost 7 bases and the J gene lost 2 bases, with 12 bases spanning the gap. The CDR3 is 13 amino acids. CDR1 and CDR2 from the germline V gene are SGHAT and FQDESV (reference sequence).

This receptor was obtained from a woman aged 18-30 years with stable Graves' hyperthyroidism. The chain couples TRBV11-1 to TRBJ2-7, with D maybe TRBD1 (5 bases). Sequencing input: peripheral blood. CDR3 DNA: TGTGCCAGCACGGGTGACAGCACCTACGAGCAGTACTTC. This gives the protein CASTGDSTYEQYF.